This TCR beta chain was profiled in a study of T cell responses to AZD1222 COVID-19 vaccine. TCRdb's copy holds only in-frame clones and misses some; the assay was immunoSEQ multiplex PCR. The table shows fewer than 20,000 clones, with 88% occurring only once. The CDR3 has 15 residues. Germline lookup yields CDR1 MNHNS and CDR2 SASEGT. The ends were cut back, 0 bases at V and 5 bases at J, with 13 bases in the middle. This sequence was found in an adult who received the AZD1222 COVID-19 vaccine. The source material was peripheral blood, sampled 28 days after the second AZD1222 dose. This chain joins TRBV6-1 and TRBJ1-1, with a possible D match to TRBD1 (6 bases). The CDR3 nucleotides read TGTGCCAGCAGTGAAGCCGGAGGGGGGAAAACTGAAGCTTTCTTT. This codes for CASSEAGGGKTEAFF.